This T cell receptor (beta chain) was recorded in a study of cytomegalovirus exposure and HLA in healthy donors. This clone came up once. CDR1 is LNHDA, CDR2 SQIVND, per germline (reference sequence). V lost 5 bases, J lost 4 bases, and 8 bases stayed unmatched. The CDR3 sequence is 15 residues long. This PCR relied on a set of 60 Vbeta primers and 13 Jbeta primers. TCRdb keeps only in-frame clones here, not all; method: immunoSEQ multiplex PCR. The sample contains 130,000 or so clones, over 65% of which appear only once. The TCR sequence derives from a female donor in good health and CMV-seropositive. The sample comprised PBMCs. The chain has TRBV19 and TRBJ2-1; 7 bases agree with TRBD1. The CDR3 reads CASSSDGQDYNEQFF. The CDR3 DNA reads as TGTGCCAGTAGTTCGGATGGACAGGATTACAATGAGCAGTTCTTC.